The clone carrying this T cell receptor beta chain came up a few times. Its antigen is not known. Clones were sequenced by immunoSEQ multiplex PCR, and TCRdb holds only the in-frame ones, with some missing. The repertoire holds about 34,000 clones, with about three quarters as singletons. This record comes from a study of a mutant IDH1 vaccine in newly diagnosed glioma. Study context: Treated patients comprised roughly 60% males and about 38% females, mean age about 44 years. Before enrollment, the patients had been treated with radiotherapy alone, temozolomide alone, or both together. Most of them had received both. Broader study findings: Shifts in the top peripheral T cell clonotypes seemed unrelated to pseudoprogression.

Trimming took 5 bases from V and 7 from J; bases not matched to a gene: 11. The germline CDR1 and CDR2 sequences are SNHLY and FYNNEI. CDR3 size: 15 residues. The time point denotes: baseline, week 1 (first vaccination visit). As for treatment: pre-vaccination baseline after standard-of-care therapy. The donors had new WHO grade 3 or 4 astrocytomas; these were IDH1-mutant and ATRX-lost. The source was peripheral blood mononuclear cells (PBMCs), collected from a glioma patient treated with radiotherapy, temozolomide or both. The receptor comes from a man in his fifties or sixties with glioma. Some clones in this sample may be carry-over from other donors' samples. The J gene is TRBJ1-1, the V gene TRBV2; 9 bases fit TRBD1. CDR3 DNA sequence: TGTGCCAGCAGTACAGGGGGCCAGGGGGGAGGTGAAGCTTTCTTT. As protein: CASSTGGQGGGEAFF.